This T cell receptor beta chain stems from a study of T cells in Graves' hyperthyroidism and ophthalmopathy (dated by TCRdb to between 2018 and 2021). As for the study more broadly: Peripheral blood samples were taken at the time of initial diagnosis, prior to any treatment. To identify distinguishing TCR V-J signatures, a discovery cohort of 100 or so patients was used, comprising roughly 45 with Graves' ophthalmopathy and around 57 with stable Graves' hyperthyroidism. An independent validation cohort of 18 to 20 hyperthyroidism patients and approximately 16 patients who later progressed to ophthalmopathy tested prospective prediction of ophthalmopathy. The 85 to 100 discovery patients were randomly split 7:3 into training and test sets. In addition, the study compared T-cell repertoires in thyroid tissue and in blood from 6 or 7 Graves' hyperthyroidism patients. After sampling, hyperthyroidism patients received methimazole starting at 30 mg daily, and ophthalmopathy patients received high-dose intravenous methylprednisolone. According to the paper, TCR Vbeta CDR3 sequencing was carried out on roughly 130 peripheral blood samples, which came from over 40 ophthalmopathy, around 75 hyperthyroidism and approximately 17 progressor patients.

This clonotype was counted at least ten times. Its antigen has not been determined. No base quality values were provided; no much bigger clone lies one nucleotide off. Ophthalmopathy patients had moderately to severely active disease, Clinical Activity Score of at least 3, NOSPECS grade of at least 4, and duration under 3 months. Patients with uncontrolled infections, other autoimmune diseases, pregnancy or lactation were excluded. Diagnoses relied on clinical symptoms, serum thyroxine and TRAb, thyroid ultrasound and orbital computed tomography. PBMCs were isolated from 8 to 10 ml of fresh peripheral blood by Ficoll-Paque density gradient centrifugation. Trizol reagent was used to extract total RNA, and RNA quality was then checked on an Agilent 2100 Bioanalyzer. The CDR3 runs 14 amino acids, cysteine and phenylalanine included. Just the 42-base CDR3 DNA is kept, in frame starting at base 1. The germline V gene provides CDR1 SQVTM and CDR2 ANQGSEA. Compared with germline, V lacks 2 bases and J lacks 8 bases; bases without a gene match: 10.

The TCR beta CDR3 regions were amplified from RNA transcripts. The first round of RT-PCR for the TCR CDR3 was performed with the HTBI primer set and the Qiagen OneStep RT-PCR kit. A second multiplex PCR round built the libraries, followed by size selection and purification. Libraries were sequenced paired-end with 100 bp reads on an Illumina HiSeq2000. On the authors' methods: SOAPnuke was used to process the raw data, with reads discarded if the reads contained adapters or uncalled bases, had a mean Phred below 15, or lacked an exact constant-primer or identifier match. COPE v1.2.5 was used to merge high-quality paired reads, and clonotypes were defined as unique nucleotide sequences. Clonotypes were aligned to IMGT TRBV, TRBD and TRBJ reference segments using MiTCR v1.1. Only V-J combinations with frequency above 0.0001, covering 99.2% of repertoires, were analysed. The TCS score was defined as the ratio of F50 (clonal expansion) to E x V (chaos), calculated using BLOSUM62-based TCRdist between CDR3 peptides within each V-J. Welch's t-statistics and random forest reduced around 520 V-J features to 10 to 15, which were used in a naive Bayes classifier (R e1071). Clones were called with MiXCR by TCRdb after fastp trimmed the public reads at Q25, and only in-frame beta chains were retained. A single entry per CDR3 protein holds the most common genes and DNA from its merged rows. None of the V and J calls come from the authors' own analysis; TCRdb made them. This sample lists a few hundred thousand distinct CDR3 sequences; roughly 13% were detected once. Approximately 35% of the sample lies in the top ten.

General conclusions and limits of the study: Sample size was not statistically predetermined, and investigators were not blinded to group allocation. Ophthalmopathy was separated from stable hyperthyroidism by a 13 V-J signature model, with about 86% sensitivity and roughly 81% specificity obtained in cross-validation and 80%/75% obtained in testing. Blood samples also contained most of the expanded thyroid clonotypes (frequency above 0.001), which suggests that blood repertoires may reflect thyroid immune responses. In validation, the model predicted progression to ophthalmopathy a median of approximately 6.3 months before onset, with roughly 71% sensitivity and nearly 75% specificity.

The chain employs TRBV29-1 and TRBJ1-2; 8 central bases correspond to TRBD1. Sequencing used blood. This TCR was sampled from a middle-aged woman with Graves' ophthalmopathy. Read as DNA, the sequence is TGCAGCGTTGAAAGCAGGACAGGGTCTAAGGGCTACACCTTC. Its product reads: CSVESRTGSKGYTF.